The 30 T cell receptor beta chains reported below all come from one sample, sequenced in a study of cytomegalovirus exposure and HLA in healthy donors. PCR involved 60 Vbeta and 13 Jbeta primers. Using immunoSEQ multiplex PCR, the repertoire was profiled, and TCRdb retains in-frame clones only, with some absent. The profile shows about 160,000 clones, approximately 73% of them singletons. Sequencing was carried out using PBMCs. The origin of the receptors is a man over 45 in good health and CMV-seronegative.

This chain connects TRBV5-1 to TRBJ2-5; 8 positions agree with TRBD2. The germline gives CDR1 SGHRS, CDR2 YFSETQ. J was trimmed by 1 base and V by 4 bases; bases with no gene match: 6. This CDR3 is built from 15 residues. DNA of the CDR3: TGCGCCAGCAGCGCGGCCGGGGGGGTCCAAGAGACCCAGTACTTC. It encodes CASSAAGGVQETQYF.

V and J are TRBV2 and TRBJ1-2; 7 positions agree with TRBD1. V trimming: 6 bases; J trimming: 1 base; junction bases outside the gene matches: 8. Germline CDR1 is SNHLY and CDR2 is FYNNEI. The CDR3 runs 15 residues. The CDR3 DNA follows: TGTGCCAGCAGGGTTAACAGGGGCAATAACTATGGCTACACCTTC. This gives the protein CASRVNRGNNYGYTF.

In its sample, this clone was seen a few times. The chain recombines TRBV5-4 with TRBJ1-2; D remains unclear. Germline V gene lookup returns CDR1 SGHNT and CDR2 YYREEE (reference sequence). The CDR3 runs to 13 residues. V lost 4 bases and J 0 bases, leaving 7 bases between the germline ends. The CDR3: CASSQLANYGYTF. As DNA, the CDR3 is TGTGCCAGCAGCCAACTGGCTAACTATGGCTACACCTTC.

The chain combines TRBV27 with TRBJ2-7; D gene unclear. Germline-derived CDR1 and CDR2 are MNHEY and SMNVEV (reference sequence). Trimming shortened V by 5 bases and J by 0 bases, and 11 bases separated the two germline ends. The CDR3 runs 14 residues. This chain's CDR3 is CASSPLGPSYEQYF. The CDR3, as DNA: TGTGCCAGCAGTCCCCTGGGCCCCTCCTACGAGCAGTACTTC.

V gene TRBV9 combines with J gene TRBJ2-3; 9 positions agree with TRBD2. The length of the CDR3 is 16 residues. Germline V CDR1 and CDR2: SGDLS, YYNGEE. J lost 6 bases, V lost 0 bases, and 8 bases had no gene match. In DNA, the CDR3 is TGTGCCAGCAGCGTAGAGGGTAGCGGGGGATCCGATACGCAGTATTTT. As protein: CASSVEGSGGSDTQYF.

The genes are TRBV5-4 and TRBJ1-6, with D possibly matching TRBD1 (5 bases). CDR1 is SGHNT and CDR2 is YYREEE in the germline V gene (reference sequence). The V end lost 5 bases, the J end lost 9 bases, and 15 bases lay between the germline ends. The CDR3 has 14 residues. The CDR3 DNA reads TGTGCCAGCAGGACCAGGGCGACGGGTTCACCCCTCCACTTT. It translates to CASRTRATGSPLHF.

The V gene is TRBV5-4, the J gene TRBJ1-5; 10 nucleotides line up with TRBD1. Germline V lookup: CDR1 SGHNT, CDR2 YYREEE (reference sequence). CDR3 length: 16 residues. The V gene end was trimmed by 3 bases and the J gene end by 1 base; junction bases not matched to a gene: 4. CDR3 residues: CASSSTGGASNQPQHF. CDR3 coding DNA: TGTGCCAGCAGCTCGACAGGGGGCGCAAGCAATCAGCCCCAGCATTTT.

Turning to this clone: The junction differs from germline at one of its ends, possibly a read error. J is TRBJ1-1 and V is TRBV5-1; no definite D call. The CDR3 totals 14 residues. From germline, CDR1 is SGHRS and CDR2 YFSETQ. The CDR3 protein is CASSLRQMSTGAFF. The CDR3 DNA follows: TGCGCCAGCAGCTTACGGCAAATGTCGACTGGAGCTTTCTTT.

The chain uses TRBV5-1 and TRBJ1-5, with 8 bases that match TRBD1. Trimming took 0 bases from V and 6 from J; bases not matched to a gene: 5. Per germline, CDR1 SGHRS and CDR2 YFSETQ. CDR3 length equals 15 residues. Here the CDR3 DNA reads TGCGCCAGCAGCTTGGCTACAGGGGGAGGTCAGCCCCAGCATTTT. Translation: CASSLATGGGQPQHF.

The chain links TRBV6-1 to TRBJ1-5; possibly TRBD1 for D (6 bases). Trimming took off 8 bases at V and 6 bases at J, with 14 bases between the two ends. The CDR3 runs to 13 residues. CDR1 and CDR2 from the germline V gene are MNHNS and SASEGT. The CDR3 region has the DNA TGTGCCAGCGGACAGTTTCAACTTCAGCCCCAGCATTTT. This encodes CASGQFQLQPQHF.

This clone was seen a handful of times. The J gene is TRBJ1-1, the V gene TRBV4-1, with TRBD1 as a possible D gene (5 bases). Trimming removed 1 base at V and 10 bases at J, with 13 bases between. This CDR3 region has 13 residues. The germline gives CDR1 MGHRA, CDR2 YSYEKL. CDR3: CASSQALGGPAFF. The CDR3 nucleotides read TGCGCCAGCAGCCAAGCCCTGGGGGGTCCAGCTTTCTTT.

The CDR3 spells CASRERGGQDTQYF. The CDR3 DNA is TGTGCCAGCAGGGAGCGGGGGGGTCAGGATACGCAGTATTTT. The chain combines TRBV6-4 with TRBJ2-3, with TRBD2 matching over 10 bases. V shed 6 bases and J 6 bases; nucleotides not matched to a gene: 6. Germline CDR1 MRHNA, CDR2 SNTAGT. This CDR3 region has 14 residues.

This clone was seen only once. In nucleotides, the CDR3 is TGCGCCAGCAGCTCGATAGGGGGTTTGAACACTGAAGCTTTCTTT. This codes for CASSSIGGLNTEAFF. V gene TRBV5-1 combines with J gene TRBJ1-1; possible D gene TRBD1, 6 bases. Trimming removed 3 bases from V and 0 bases from J, with 12 bases in between. The CDR3 spans 15 residues. CDR1 is SGHRS, CDR2 YFSETQ, per germline.

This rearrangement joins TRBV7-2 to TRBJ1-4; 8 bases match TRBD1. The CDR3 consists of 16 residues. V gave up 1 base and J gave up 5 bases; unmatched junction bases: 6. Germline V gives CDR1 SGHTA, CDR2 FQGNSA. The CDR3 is CASSLGWGQANEKLFF. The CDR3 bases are TGTGCCAGCAGCTTAGGGTGGGGACAGGCGAATGAAAAACTGTTTTTT.

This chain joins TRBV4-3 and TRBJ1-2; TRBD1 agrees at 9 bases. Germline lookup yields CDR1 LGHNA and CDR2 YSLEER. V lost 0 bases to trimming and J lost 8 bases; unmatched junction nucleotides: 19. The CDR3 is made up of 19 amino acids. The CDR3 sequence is CASSQDIILFDRGIVGYTF. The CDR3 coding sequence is TGCGCCAGCAGCCAAGATATCATCCTTTTTGACAGGGGGATAGTAGGCTACACCTTC.

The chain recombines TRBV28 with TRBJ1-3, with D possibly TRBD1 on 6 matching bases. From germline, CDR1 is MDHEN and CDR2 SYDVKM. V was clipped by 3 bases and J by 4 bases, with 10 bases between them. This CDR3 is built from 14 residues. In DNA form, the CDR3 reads TGTGCCAGCAGTTTCGGCCAGGGGGGAAACACCATATATTTT. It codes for CASSFGQGGNTIYF.

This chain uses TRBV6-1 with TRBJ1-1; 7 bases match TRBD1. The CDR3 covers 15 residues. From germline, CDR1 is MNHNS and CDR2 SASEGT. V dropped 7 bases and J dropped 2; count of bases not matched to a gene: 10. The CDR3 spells CASTEVDRVNTEAFF. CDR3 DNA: TGTGCCAGCACAGAGGTCGACAGGGTAAACACTGAAGCTTTCTTT.

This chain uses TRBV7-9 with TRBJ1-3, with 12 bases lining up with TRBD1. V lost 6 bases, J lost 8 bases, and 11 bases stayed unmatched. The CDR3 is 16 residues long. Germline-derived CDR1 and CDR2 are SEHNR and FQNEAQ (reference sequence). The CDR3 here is CASRFGTGGVGDTIYF. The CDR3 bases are TGTGCCAGCAGATTCGGGACAGGGGGCGTCGGGGACACCATATATTTT. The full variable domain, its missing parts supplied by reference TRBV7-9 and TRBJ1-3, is DTGVSQNPRHKITKRGQNVTFRCDPISEHNRLYWYRQTLGQGPEFLTYFQNEAQLEKSRLLSDRFSAERPKGSFSTLEIQRTEQGDSAMYLCASRFGTGGVGDTIYFGEGSWLTVV.

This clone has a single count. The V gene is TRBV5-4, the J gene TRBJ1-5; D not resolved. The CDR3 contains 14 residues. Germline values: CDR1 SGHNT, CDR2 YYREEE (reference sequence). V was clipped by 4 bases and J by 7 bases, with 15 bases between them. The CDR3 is CASSTRPGRQPQHF. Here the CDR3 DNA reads TGTGCCAGCAGCACAAGGCCGGGGAGGCAGCCCCAGCATTTT.

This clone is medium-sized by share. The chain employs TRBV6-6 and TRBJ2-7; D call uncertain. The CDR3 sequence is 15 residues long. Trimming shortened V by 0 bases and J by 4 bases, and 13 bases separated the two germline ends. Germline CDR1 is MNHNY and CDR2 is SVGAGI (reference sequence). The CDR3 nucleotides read TGTGCCAGCAGTTACTCACCCTACTCCCCTTACGAGCAGTACTTC. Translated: CASSYSPYSPYEQYF.

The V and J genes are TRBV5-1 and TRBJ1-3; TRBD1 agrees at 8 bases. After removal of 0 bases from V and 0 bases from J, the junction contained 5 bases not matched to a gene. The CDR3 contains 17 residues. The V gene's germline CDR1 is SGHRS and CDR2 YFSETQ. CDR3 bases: TGCGCCAGCAGCTTGGGAGGGACAGGCGACTCTGGAAACACCATATATTTT. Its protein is CASSLGGTGDSGNTIYF.

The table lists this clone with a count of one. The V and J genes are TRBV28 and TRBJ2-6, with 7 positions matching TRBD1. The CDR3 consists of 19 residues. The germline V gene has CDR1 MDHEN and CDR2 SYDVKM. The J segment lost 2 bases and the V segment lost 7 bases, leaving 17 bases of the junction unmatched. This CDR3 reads CASTPARIGQGAGANVLTF. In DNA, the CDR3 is TGTGCCAGCACCCCTGCCCGGATTGGGCAGGGGGCTGGGGCCAACGTCCTGACTTTC.

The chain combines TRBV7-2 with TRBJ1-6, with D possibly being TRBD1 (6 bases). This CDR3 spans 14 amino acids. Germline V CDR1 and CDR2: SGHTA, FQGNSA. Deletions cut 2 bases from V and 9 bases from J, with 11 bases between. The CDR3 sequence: CASSLYREGSPLHF. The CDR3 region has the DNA TGTGCCAGCAGCTTATACAGGGAGGGTTCACCCCTCCACTTT.

Here the CDR3 DNA reads TGTGCCAGCAGCCCCCCGGGGGGCACGCAGTATTTT. It yields the protein CASSPPGGTQYF. The chain carries TRBV7-7 and TRBJ2-3, with a tentative D call TRBD2 (7 bases). This CDR3 is built from 12 residues. Germline lookup yields CDR1 SSHAT and CDR2 FNYEAQ (reference sequence). The V end was cut by 5 bases, the J end by 9 bases, with 12 bases between.

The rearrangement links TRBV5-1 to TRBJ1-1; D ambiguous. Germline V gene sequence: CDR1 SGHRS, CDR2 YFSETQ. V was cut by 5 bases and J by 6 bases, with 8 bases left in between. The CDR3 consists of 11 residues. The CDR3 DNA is TGCGCCAGCAGGGCTCGTTCTGAAGCTTTCTTT. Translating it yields CASRARSEAFF.

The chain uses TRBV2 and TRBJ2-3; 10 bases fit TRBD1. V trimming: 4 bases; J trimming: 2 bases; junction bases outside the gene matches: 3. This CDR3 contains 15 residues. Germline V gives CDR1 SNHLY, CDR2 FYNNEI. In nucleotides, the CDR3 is TGTGCCAGCAGTGTAGGGACAGGGGCCACAGATACGCAGTATTTT. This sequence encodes CASSVGTGATDTQYF.

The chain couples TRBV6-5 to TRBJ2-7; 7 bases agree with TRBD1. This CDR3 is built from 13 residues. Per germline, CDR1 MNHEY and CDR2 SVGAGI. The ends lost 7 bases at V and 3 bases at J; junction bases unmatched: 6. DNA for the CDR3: TGTGCCAGCACCGGGACAGAAATCTACGAGCAGTACTTC. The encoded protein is CASTGTEIYEQYF.

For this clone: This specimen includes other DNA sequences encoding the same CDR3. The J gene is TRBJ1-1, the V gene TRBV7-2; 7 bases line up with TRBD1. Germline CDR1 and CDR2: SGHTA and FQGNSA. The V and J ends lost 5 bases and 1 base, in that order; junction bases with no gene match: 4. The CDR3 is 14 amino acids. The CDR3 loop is CASSTRTGNTEAFF. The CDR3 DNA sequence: TGTGCCAGCAGCACCAGGACAGGGAACACTGAAGCTTTCTTT. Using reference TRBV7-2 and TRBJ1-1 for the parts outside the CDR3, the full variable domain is GAGVSQSPSNKVTEKGKDVELRCDPISGHTALYWYRQSLGQGLEFLIYFQGNSAPDKSGLPSDRFSAERTGGSVSTLTIQRTQQEDSAVYLCASSTRTGNTEAFFGQGTRLTVV.

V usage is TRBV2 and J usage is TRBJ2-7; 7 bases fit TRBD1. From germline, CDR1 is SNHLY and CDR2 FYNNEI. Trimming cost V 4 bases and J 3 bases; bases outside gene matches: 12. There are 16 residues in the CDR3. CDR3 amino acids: CASSAIQGQNYYEQYF. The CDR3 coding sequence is TGTGCCAGCAGTGCTATACAGGGACAGAATTACTACGAGCAGTACTTC.

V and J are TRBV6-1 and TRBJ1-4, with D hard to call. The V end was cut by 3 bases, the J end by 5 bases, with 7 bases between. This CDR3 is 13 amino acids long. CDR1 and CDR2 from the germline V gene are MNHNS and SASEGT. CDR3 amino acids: CASSDRINEKLFF. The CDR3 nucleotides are TGTGCCAGCAGTGACAGGATAAATGAAAAACTGTTTTTT.